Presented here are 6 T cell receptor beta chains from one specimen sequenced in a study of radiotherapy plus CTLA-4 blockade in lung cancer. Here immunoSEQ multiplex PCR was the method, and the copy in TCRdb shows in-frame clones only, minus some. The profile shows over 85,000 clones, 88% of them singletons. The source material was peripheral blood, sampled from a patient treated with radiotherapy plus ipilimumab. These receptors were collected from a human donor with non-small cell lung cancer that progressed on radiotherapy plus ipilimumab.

The CDR3 bases are TGTGCCAGCAGCAAGGGACTAGCGGGAGGGACCACCGGGGAGCTGTTTTTT. It specifies CASSKGLAGGTTGELFF. The chain recombines TRBV11-2 with TRBJ2-2, with 16 nucleotides matching TRBD2. This CDR3 has 17 residues. J was trimmed by 4 bases and V by 5 bases; bases with no gene match: 4. From germline, CDR1 is SGHAT and CDR2 FQNNGV.

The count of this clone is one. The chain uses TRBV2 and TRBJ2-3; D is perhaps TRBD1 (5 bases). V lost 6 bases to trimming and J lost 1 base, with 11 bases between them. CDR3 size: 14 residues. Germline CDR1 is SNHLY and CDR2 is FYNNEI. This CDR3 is CASSRFRGTDTQYF. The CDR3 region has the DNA TGTGCCAGCAGCAGATTCAGGGGCACAGATACGCAGTATTTT.

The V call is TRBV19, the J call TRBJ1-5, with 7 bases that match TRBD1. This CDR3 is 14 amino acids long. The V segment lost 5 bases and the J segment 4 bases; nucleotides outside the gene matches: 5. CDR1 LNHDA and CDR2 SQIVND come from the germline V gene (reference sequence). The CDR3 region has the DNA TGTGCCAGTAGTGTCCGGGACAGAAATCAGCCCCAGCATTTT. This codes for CASSVRDRNQPQHF.

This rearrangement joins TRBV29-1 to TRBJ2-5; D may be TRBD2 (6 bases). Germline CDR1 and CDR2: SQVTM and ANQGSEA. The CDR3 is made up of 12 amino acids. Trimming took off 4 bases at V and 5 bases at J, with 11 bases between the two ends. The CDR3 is CSVGRALETQYF. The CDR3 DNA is TGCAGCGTTGGGAGGGCCCTGGAGACCCAGTACTTC. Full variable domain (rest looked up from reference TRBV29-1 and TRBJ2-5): SAVISQKPSRDICQRGTSLTIQCQVDSQVTMMFWYRQQPGQSLTLIATANQGSEATYESGFVIDKFPISRPNLTFSTLTVSNMSPEDSSIYLCSVGRALETQYFGPGTRLLVL.

DNA of the CDR3: TGTGCCAGCAGTTACCCAGGGTCCTATGGCTACACCTTC. Its protein product is CASSYPGSYGYTF. V gene TRBV6-5 combines with J gene TRBJ1-2; D might be TRBD1 (5 bases). CDR3 size: 13 residues. Germline assignment: CDR1 MNHEY and CDR2 SVGAGI. The ends were cut back, 2 bases at V and 4 bases at J, with 8 bases in the middle.

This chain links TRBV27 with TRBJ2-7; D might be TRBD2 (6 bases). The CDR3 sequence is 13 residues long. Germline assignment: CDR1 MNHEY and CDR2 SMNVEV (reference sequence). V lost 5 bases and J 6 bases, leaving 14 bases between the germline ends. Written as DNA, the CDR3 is TGTGCCAGCAGTCCTCGACTAGTAAGCGAGCAGTACTTC. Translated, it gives CASSPRLVSEQYF.